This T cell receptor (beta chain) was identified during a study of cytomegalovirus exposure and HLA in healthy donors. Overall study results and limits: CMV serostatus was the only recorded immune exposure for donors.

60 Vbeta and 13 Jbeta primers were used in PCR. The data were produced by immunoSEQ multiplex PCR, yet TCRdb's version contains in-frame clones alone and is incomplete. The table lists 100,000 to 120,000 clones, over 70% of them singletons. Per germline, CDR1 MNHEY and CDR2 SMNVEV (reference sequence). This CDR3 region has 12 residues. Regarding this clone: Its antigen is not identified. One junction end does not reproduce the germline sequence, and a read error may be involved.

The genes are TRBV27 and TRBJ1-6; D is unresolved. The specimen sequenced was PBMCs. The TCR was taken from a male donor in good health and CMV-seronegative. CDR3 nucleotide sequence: TGTGCCAGCAGACCAGATAATCCACCCCTCCACTTT. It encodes CASRPDNPPLHF.